Below are 29 T cell receptor beta chains sequenced from a single sample in a study of cytomegalovirus exposure and HLA in healthy donors. Both 60 Vbeta primers and 13 Jbeta primers went into the PCR. TCRdb's copy holds only in-frame clones and misses some; the assay was immunoSEQ multiplex PCR. The data contain 20,000 to 25,000 clones, around 77% of them singletons. The sequenced material came from PBMCs. The receptors originated from a man aged 55 to 69 in good health and CMV-seronegative.

The V call is TRBV11-3, the J call TRBJ2-3, with TRBD2 matching 8 bases. V gave up 5 bases and J gave up 6 bases; unmatched junction bases: 1. CDR3 size: 12 residues. The germline V gene encodes CDR1 SGHNT and CDR2 YENEEA. CDR3 in DNA: TGTGCCAGCAGCCGCGGGAGGGATACGCAGTATTTT. It codes for CASSRGRDTQYF.

The chain couples TRBV4-3 to TRBJ1-2, with 8 bases lining up with TRBD1. V dropped 0 bases and J dropped 2; count of bases not matched to a gene: 2. From germline, CDR1 is LGHNA and CDR2 YSLEER. The CDR3 contains 15 residues. CDR3 coding DNA: TGCGCCAGCAGCCAAGACCGGACAGGGAACTATGGCTACACCTTC. The encoded protein is CASSQDRTGNYGYTF.

This clone was recorded once. V gene TRBV18 combines with J gene TRBJ1-1; TRBD1 is a possible D gene (6 bases). CDR3 length: 13 residues. The germline V gene has CDR1 KGHSH and CDR2 LQKENI. V lost 6 bases and J 2 bases, leaving 10 bases between the germline ends. CDR3 in DNA: TGTGCCAGCTCCCCCAGGGGTAACACTGAAGCTTTCTTT. Translation: CASSPRGNTEAFF.

The J gene is TRBJ1-1, the V gene TRBV7-8, with D maybe TRBD1 (6 bases). Germline loops: CDR1 SGHVS, CDR2 FQNEAQ. The CDR3 runs 16 residues. V was pared by 5 bases and J by 10 bases, with 26 bases between. CDR3 nucleotides: TGTGCCAGCAGCCCTTACAGGGCCAGGGACCTTACAGGAGCTTTCTTT. Translating it yields CASSPYRARDLTGAFF.

The chain is built from TRBV27 and TRBJ1-2; D gene unclear. Germline values: CDR1 MNHEY, CDR2 SMNVEV (reference sequence). V gave up 5 bases and J gave up 8 bases, with 15 bases separating them. There are 13 residues in the CDR3. CDR3 residues: CASSLRSAGGYTF. The CDR3 DNA reads as TGTGCCAGCAGTCTCCGGTCAGCGGGGGGCTACACCTTC.

Here the CDR3 DNA reads TGTGCCAGCCGGATGGACAGGGGGCGTGGGGAGCTGTTTTTT. Translated: CASRMDRGRGELFF. The J gene is TRBJ2-2, the V gene TRBV6-1; 11 nucleotides match TRBD1. Unmatched junction bases numbered 7, after V lost 8 bases and J lost 8 bases. CDR3 length: 14 residues. Germline V gene data show CDR1 as MNHNS and CDR2 as SASEGT.

The table lists this clone with a count of one. This sequence joins TRBV2 and TRBJ2-1, with 12 bases matching TRBD2. This CDR3 spans 16 amino acids. Germline-derived CDR1 and CDR2 are SNHLY and FYNNEI. V lost 1 base, J lost 10 bases, and 8 bases stayed unmatched. CDR3 bases: TGTGCCAGCAGTGAAGAAACTAGCGGGGGGCGTGGGGAGCAGTTCTTC. Encoded protein: CASSEETSGGRGEQFF.

This clone appeared once. The chain combines TRBV11-2 with TRBJ1-4; TRBD1 agrees at 10 bases. The germline CDR1 and CDR2 sequences are SGHAT and FQNNGV. The CDR3 is 16 amino acids. V was clipped by 0 bases and J by 8 bases; unmatched bases: 6. The CDR3 reads CASSLDQGTGDEKLFF. As DNA, the CDR3 is TGTGCCAGCAGCTTAGATCAGGGGACAGGGGACGAAAAACTGTTTTTT.

The chain couples TRBV11-2 to TRBJ2-5, with TRBD2 matching over 7 bases. The J call may be faulty, since TRBJ2-7 better matches the DNA end. The CDR3 consists of 15 residues. Germline values: CDR1 SGHAT, CDR2 FQNNGV. CDR3 in amino acids: CASSSLLAVRYEQYF. DNA of the CDR3: TGTGCCAGCAGCTCCCTGCTAGCGGTAAGGTACGAGCAGTACTTC.

This chain links TRBV27 with TRBJ2-7; 9 bases fit TRBD1. Germline V gene lookup returns CDR1 MNHEY and CDR2 SMNVEV (reference sequence). CDR3 length: 16 amino acids. V lost 0 bases, J lost 3 bases, and 6 bases stayed unmatched. Written as DNA, the CDR3 is TGTGCCAGCAGTTTATCGGGAGGGACAGGGCGCTACGAGCAGTACTTC. It yields the protein CASSLSGGTGRYEQYF.

This clone was seen just once. The chain joins TRBV2 to TRBJ1-1; the match to TRBD1 covers 8 bases. The CDR3 loop spans 15 amino acids. Germline V lookup: CDR1 SNHLY, CDR2 FYNNEI. J gave up 5 bases and V 5 bases, and 10 bases lay outside the gene matches. The CDR3 sequence: CASSPQQGARTEAFF. For the CDR3, the DNA is TGTGCCAGCAGTCCTCAGCAGGGGGCGCGGACTGAAGCTTTCTTT.

The count of this clone is one. The V gene is TRBV7-2, the J gene TRBJ2-1; the D is unclear. Trimming shortened V by 3 bases and J by 7 bases, and 10 bases separated the two germline ends. The CDR3 is 13 amino acids. Germline V CDR1 and CDR2: SGHTA, FQGNSA. CDR3 in DNA: TGTGCCAGCAGCTTTTCAGCGATAAATGAGCAGTTCTTC. Protein sequence: CASSFSAINEQFF.

This clone was found a few times. V gene TRBV6-1 combines with J gene TRBJ2-5; TRBD2 aligns across 7 bases. The J call may be wrong; the DNA end is better matched by TRBJ2-7. This CDR3 spans 13 amino acids. CDR1 and CDR2 (germline): MNHNS, SASEGT. The CDR3 sequence: CASRAGLGYEQYF. The CDR3 coding sequence is TGTGCCAGCAGAGCGGGACTGGGCTACGAGCAGTACTTC.

This chain links TRBV7-2 with TRBJ2-1; TRBD2 aligns across 7 bases. This CDR3 is 14 amino acids long. CDR1 SGHTA and CDR2 FQGNSA come from the germline V gene. V gave up 5 bases and J gave up 3 bases; unmatched junction bases: 4. CDR3 in amino acids: CASSASGGYNEQFF. CDR3 DNA sequence: TGTGCCAGCAGCGCTAGCGGCGGCTACAATGAGCAGTTCTTC. Looking up the rest from reference TRBV7-2 and TRBJ2-1 gives the full variable domain: GAGVSQSPSNKVTEKGKDVELRCDPISGHTALYWYRQSLGQGLEFLIYFQGNSAPDKSGLPSDRFSAERTGGSVSTLTIQRTQQEDSAVYLCASSASGGYNEQFFGPGTRLTVL.

V gene TRBV30 combines with J gene TRBJ2-7; D is uncertain. This CDR3 is 12 amino acids long. Trimming took 4 bases from V and 6 from J, leaving 13 bases between them. Germline CDR1 GTSNPN, CDR2 SVGIG (reference sequence). The CDR3 sequence: CAWTRSNGEQYF. The CDR3, as DNA: TGTGCCTGGACCCGGTCTAACGGCGAGCAGTACTTC.

This chain links TRBV7-2 with TRBJ2-1; 12 positions agree with TRBD2. V was clipped by 6 bases and J by 9 bases; unmatched bases: 6. The CDR3 contains 14 residues. Germline V CDR1 and CDR2: SGHTA, FQGNSA. CDR3 protein: CASRPGTSGREQFF. DNA of the CDR3: TGTGCCAGCAGACCCGGGACTAGCGGGCGTGAGCAGTTCTTC.

With respect to this clone: Other DNA sequences within the sample encode an identical CDR3. The V call is TRBV19, the J call TRBJ2-1, with 12 bases lining up with TRBD2. The trim removed 6 bases at V and 4 bases at J, leaving 10 bases unmatched. The CDR3 length is 17 residues. Germline V gene sequence: CDR1 LNHDA, CDR2 SQIVND (reference sequence). This CDR3 is CASRNSRLAGDYNEQFF. CDR3 DNA sequence: TGTGCCAGTAGGAATTCCCGACTAGCGGGGGATTACAATGAGCAGTTCTTC.

The J gene is TRBJ1-1, the V gene TRBV11-2; TRBD1 is a possible D gene (5 bases). The germline V gene encodes CDR1 SGHAT and CDR2 FQNNGV. Trimming left V 3 bases short and J 7 bases short, with 12 bases between. The CDR3 sequence is 13 residues long. This CDR3 is CASSLSDTVEAFF. The CDR3 bases are TGTGCCAGCAGCTTGTCGGACACGGTTGAAGCTTTCTTT. Variable domain in full (rest from reference TRBV11-2 and TRBJ1-1): EAGVAQSPRYKIIEKRQSVAFWCNPISGHATLYWYQQILGQGPKLLIQFQNNGVVDDSQLPKDRFSAERLKGVDSTLKIQPAKLEDSAVYLCASSLSDTVEAFFGQGTRLTVV.

The V and J genes are TRBV28 and TRBJ1-2; tentative D call: TRBD1 (5 bases). This CDR3 has 12 residues. The V end lost 10 bases, the J end lost 6 bases, and 15 bases lay between the germline ends. Germline V lookup: CDR1 MDHEN, CDR2 SYDVKM. CDR3 DNA: TGTGCCACCGGCCGCCGGGGGGATGGCTACACCTTC. Its translation: CATGRRGDGYTF.

In this sample, this clone turned up once. The chain carries TRBV7-2 and TRBJ2-1; 11 bases are a match to TRBD1. The germline gives CDR1 SGHTA, CDR2 FQGNSA. The trim removed 4 bases at V and 3 bases at J, leaving 5 bases unmatched. CDR3 length: 16 amino acids. CDR3 amino acids: CASSSRTGGNYNEQFF. CDR3 coding DNA: TGTGCCAGCAGCTCTCGGACAGGGGGCAACTACAATGAGCAGTTCTTC.

The rearrangement links TRBV7-8 to TRBJ2-1, with 7 nucleotides matching TRBD2. The CDR3 totals 16 residues. Per germline, CDR1 SGHVS and CDR2 FQNEAQ. V trimming: 4 bases; J trimming: 9 bases; junction bases outside the gene matches: 15. The CDR3 sequence: CASSSPGKGGPSEQFF. In DNA form, the CDR3 reads TGTGCCAGCAGCTCCCCGGGGAAGGGAGGGCCGAGTGAGCAGTTCTTC. The entire variable domain, with the rest obtained from reference TRBV7-8 and TRBJ2-1, is as follows: GAGVSQSPRYKVAKRGQDVALRCDPISGHVSLFWYQQALGQGPEFLTYFQNEAQLDKSGLPSDRFFAERPEGSVSTLKIQRTQQEDSAVYLCASSSPGKGGPSEQFFGPGTRLTVL.

This chain links TRBV7-9 with TRBJ2-5; 8 bases map to TRBD2. The J call is doubtful: the DNA matches TRBJ2-7 better. Germline CDR1 and CDR2: SEHNR and FQNEAQ (reference sequence). The CDR3 loop spans 17 amino acids. The CDR3 loop is CASSLAFGGTRSAEQYF. CDR3 coding DNA: TGTGCCAGCAGCTTAGCTTTTGGAGGGACTAGATCGGCCGAGCAGTACTTC.

The chain is built from TRBV7-9 and TRBJ1-2; D gene ambiguous. Germline V gene lookup returns CDR1 SEHNR and CDR2 FQNEAQ (reference sequence). V gave up 2 bases and J gave up 8 bases, with 21 bases separating them. The CDR3 length is 16 residues. The CDR3 DNA reads TGTGCCAGCAGCTTAAGGCTTTCTCTCTCACCCGGGGGCTACACCTTC. Translating it yields CASSLRLSLSPGGYTF.

The chain uses TRBV7-9 and TRBJ2-7; no clear D. Germline V CDR1 and CDR2: SEHNR, FQNEAQ (reference sequence). Trimming removed 5 bases from V and 4 bases from J, with 12 bases in between. The CDR3 has 13 residues. The CDR3 DNA reads as TGTGCCAGCAGCCCTCCTCAAGCTTACGAGCAGTACTTC. Protein product: CASSPPQAYEQYF.

The chain has TRBV10-3 and TRBJ2-7; tentatively, D is TRBD1 (5 bases). The V gene lost 4 bases and the J gene lost 0 bases, with 7 bases spanning the gap. The germline V gene encodes CDR1 ENHRY and CDR2 SYGVKD. The CDR3 is made up of 13 amino acids. The CDR3 DNA sequence: TGTGCCATCAGTGGGGGCATCTCCTACGAGCAGTACTTC. It specifies CAISGGISYEQYF.

The J gene is TRBJ2-5, the V gene TRBV27; maybe TRBD2 (6 bases). The better agreement between TRBJ2-7 and the DNA end casts doubt on the J call. This CDR3 contains 15 residues. The germline V gene has CDR1 MNHEY and CDR2 SMNVEV (reference sequence). The chain's CDR3 is CASSLSSGNSYEQYF. The CDR3 DNA follows: TGTGCCAGCAGTTTATCTAGCGGAAACTCCTACGAGCAGTACTTC.

The V and J genes are TRBV18 and TRBJ2-1; TRBD2 agrees at 8 bases. Trimming took 0 bases from V and 8 from J; bases not matched to a gene: 12. CDR1 is KGHSH and CDR2 is LQKENI in the germline V gene. The CDR3 is 17 residues long. CDR3 nucleotides: TGTGCCAGCTCACCACCTCTTACTAGCGGCCCTCGGTATGAGCAGTTCTTC. As protein: CASSPPLTSGPRYEQFF.

This sequence joins TRBV19 and TRBJ2-7; the match to TRBD1 covers 9 bases. Germline trimming cut 4 bases from V and 2 bases from J; bases unmatched to any gene: 12. This CDR3 is 17 amino acids long. CDR1 is LNHDA, CDR2 SQIVND, per germline (reference sequence). CDR3 sequence: CASSTLGGQGDPYEQYF. As DNA, the CDR3 is TGTGCCAGTAGTACACTTGGGGGACAGGGTGACCCCTACGAGCAGTACTTC.

The chain carries TRBV5-1 and TRBJ2-4, with D tentatively TRBD1 (6 bases). CDR3 length: 14 amino acids. V was pared by 4 bases and J by 9 bases, with 17 bases between. Germline V CDR1 and CDR2: SGHRS, YFSETQ. This CDR3 is CASSPTGNSAIQYF. DNA for the CDR3: TGCGCCAGCAGCCCAACAGGGAATAGTGCCATTCAGTACTTC.